A single T cell receptor beta chain is shown here with its context. The CDR3 loop spans 13 amino acids. Germline V gene sequence: CDR1 SQVTM, CDR2 ANQGSEA. The V segment lost 7 bases and the J segment 2 bases; nucleotides outside the gene matches: 5. The data were produced by immunoSEQ multiplex PCR, yet TCRdb's version contains in-frame clones alone and is incomplete. The sample contains fewer than 100,000 clones, 85% of which appear only once. The data are from a study of PD-L1 blockade in urothelial cancer. Study overall: Patients with male sex and bladder-origin urothelial cancer accounted for about nine tenths of the roughly 29 enrolled. Samples of blood were analyzed 3 weeks (second dose) and 6 weeks after treatment start.

Documented time point: pretreatment peripheral blood. The chain joins TRBV29-1 to TRBJ1-3, with 7 positions matching TRBD1. Sequenced material: PBMCs, taken around atezolizumab (anti-PD-L1) treatment. The TCR sequence derives from a man in his forties with urothelial cancer. The CDR3 sequence: CSATGDAGNTIYF. DNA of the CDR3: TGCAGCGCAACAGGGGACGCTGGAAACACCATATATTTT.